This TCR beta chain was identified during a study of T cells after yellow fever vaccination. Germline CDR1 reads SGHVS; CDR2 reads FQNEAQ. CDR3 length: 17 amino acids. With V trimmed by 5 bases and J by 0 bases, 9 bases remained unmatched. A process of 5'RACE template switching, which added a universal primer site and UMIs, was used to make TCR cDNA. TCRdb re-analysed the 5' RACE reads in MiXCR, keeping a single row per CDR3 protein. The sample shows 250,000 or so distinct CDR3 sequences, 6.9% of them seen only once. Study-level points and caveats: Though it reached lower strength, the secondary response hit its peak faster, day 5 versus 15. At less than 97% for CD4 and approximately 88% for CD8, most primary-vaccination clones showed up again after the booster. Repertoires sorted by FACS could include abundant clonotypes that are contaminants from the bulk population.

This clonotype was recorded a few times. Its target is not known. This TCR was sampled from a man aged 30-40 years who received the YFV17D yellow fever vaccine. Sequenced here: CD4+ T cells sorted from PBMCs, sampled 15 days after the yellow fever booster vaccination. The chain carries TRBV7-8 and TRBJ2-1; TRBD1 matches 8 bases. DNA for the CDR3: TGTGCCAGCAGCCAAGGACAGGGACCTGTCTCCTACAATGAGCAGTTCTTC. Translated: CASSQGQGPVSYNEQFF.